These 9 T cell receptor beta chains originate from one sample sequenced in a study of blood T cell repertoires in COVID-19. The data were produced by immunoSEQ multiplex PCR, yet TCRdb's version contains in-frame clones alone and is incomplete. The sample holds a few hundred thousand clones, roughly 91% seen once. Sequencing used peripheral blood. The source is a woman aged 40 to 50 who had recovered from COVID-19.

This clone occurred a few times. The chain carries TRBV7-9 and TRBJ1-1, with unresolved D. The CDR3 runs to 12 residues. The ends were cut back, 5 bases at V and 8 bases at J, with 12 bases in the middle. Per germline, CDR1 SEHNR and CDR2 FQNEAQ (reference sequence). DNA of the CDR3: TGTGCCAGCAGCCCGGGGTTAGACGAAGCTTTCTTT. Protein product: CASSPGLDEAFF.

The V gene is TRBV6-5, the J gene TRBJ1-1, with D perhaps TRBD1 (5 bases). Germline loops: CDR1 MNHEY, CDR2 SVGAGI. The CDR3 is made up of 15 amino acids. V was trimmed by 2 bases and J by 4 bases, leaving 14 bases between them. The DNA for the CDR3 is TGTGCCAGCAGTTACGGGCCTGTCGGGGGCACTGAAGCTTTCTTT. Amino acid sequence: CASSYGPVGGTEAFF.

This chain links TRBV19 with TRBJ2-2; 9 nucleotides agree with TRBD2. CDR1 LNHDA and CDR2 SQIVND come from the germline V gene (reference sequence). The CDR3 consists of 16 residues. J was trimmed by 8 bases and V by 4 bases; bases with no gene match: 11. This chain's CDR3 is CASSTRGGRAPGELFF. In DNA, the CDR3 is TGTGCCAGTAGTACTAGGGGCGGGAGGGCCCCGGGGGAGCTGTTTTTT.

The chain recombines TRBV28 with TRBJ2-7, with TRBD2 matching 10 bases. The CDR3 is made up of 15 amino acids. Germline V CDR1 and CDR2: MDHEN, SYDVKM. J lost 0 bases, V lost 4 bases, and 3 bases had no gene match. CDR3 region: CASSYSGRSSYEQYF. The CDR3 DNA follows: TGTGCCAGCAGTTATAGCGGGAGGAGCTCCTACGAGCAGTACTTC. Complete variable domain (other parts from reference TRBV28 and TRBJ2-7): DVKVTQSSRYLVKRTGEKVFLECVQDMDHENMFWYRQDPGLGLRLIYFSYDVKMKEKGDIPEGYSVSREKKERFSLILESASTNQTSMYLCASSYSGRSSYEQYFGPGTRLTVT.

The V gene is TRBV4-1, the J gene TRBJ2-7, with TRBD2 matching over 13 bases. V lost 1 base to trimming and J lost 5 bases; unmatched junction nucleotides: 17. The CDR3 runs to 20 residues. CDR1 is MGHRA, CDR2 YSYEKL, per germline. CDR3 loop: CASSQARTTSGRAGWDEQYV. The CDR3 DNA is TGCGCCAGCAGCCAAGCCAGGACTACTAGCGGGAGGGCCGGTTGGGACGAGCAGTACGTC.

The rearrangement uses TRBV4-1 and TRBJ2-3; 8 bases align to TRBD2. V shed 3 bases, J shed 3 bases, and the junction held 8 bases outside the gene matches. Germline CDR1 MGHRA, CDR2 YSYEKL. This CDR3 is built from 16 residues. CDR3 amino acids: CASSQREVVDTDTQYF. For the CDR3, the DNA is TGCGCCAGCAGCCAGCGGGAGGTTGTGGATACAGATACGCAGTATTTT.

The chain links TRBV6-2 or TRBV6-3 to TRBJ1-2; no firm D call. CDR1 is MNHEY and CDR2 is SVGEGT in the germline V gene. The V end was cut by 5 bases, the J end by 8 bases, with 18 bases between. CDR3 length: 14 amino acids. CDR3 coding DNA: TGTGCCAGCAGTCCGGACTTGGGTCTGGAGGGCTACACCTTC. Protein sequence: CASSPDLGLEGYTF.

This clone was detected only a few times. CDR3 sequence reads: CASTSGALQPQHF. CDR3 DNA: TGTGCCAGCACCTCTGGGGCGCTCCAGCCCCAGCATTTT. The chain uses TRBV7-2 and TRBJ1-5, with D possibly being TRBD1 (5 bases). The CDR3 extends over 13 amino acids. Germline loops: CDR1 SGHTA, CDR2 FQGNSA. Trimming removed 7 bases at V and 7 bases at J, with 14 bases between.

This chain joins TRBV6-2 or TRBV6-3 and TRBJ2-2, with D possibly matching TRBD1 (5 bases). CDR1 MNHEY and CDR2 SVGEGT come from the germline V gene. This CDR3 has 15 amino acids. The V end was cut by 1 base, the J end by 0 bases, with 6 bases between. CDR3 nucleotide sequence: TGTGCCAGCAGTTACTTGACAGCGAACACCGGGGAGCTGTTTTTT. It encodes CASSYLTANTGELFF.